This TCR beta chain comes out of a study of cytomegalovirus exposure and HLA in healthy donors. Details on this clone: Its antigen remains unidentified.

Overall study findings and caveats: Three chains tied to CMV proved CMV antigen-specific in vitro.

Profiled with immunoSEQ multiplex PCR; TCRdb holds only in-frame clones, not every one. Of 76,000 or so clones listed, 94% are singletons. Among the 110 or so subjects of the validation cohort, separate from the roughly 670-subject first cohort, were the donors. Source material: PBMCs. This clonotype originated in a woman aged 18-30 years in good health and CMV-seronegative.

This CDR3 is CAWTIGGLNEQFF. DNA of the CDR3: TGTGCCTGGACGATCGGGGGGCTTAATGAGCAGTTCTTC. The gene calls are TRBV30 and TRBJ2-1; TRBD2 might be the D (7 bases). CDR3 length: 13 amino acids. The V gene lost 4 bases and the J gene lost 7 bases, with 14 bases spanning the gap. Germline V gene sequence: CDR1 GTSNPN, CDR2 SVGIG (reference sequence).